These T cell receptor beta chains were read from a single sample in a study of T cells after yellow fever vaccination. TCRdb re-derived calls from the 5' RACE reads in MiXCR, one entry per CDR3 protein. The repertoire holds 150,000 to 200,000 distinct CDR3 sequences, with around 7.3% as singletons. The sequencing here drew on CD4+ T cells sorted from PBMCs, taken less than 6 days after the first yellow fever vaccination. These receptors all come from a man younger than 35 who received the YFV17D yellow fever vaccine. CDR3s include the opening cysteine and the closing phenylalanine or tryptophan. Each record gives: J gene, clone size, D gene, V gene, CDR3 protein, CDR3 DNA. D genes are given only for firm matches. Only part of the rows carry a size: once, few, many, or a class if the clone is expanded.

TRBJ2-3 many NA TRBV5-1 CASSLDLGSDTQYF TGCGCCAGCAGCTTGGATCTGGGGTCGGATACGCAGTATTTT
TRBJ2-5 few NA TRBV7-2 CASSLDWQETQYF TGTGCCAGCAGCTTGGATTGGCAAGAGACCCAGTACTTC
TRBJ2-3 many NA TRBV7-9 CASGRGTTSTDTQYF TGTGCCAGCGGCCGAGGGACGACTAGCACAGATACGCAGTATTTT
TRBJ1-6 few NA TRBV5-4 CASSKKQGTPSPLHF TGTGCCAGCAGCAAGAAACAGGGAACCCCCTCACCCCTCCACTTT
TRBJ2-1 many NA TRBV7-9 CASSPPGGPYNEQFF TGTGCCAGCAGCCCTCCGGGGGGCCCTTACAATGAGCAGTTCTTC
TRBJ1-2 few NA TRBV6-1 CASSVAGSPVHTF TGTGCCAGCAGCGTAGCCGGGTCCCCGGTACACACCTTC
TRBJ1-3 many NA TRBV5-6 CASSFGLSGNTIYF TGTGCCAGCAGCTTCGGGCTCTCCGGAAACACCATATATTTT
TRBJ2-2 NA NA TRBV5-1 CASSPSLNTGELFF TGCGCCAGCAGCCCGTCCCTGAACACCGGGGAGCTGTTTTTT
TRBJ2-5 many NA TRBV6-2/TRBV6-3 CASRKTGFQRETQYF TGTGCCAGCAGAAAAACAGGGTTTCAGAGAGAGACCCAGTACTTC
TRBJ2-3 NA NA TRBV6-1 CASSPYSDGDTQYF TGTGCCAGCAGTCCCTACTCGGACGGAGATACGCAGTATTTT
TRBJ2-3 many NA TRBV5-6 CASSFRDRRDTQYF TGTGCCAGCAGCTTTAGGGACCGAAGGGATACGCAGTATTTT
TRBJ2-7 many NA TRBV12-3/TRBV12-4 CASSLEGGEQYF TGTGCCAGCAGTTTGGAGGGTGGCGAGCAGTACTTC
TRBJ2-7 few NA TRBV7-3 CASSLLAGAYEQYF TGTGCCAGCAGCTTATTAGCAGGGGCCTACGAGCAGTACTTC
TRBJ2-2 many NA TRBV7-9 CASSLVPPNTGELFF TGTGCCAGCAGCTTAGTACCCCCAAACACCGGGGAGCTGTTTTTT
TRBJ1-1 NA NA TRBV2 CASSEHSLKAFF TGTGCCAGCAGTGAGCACAGCCTTAAAGCTTTCTTT
TRBJ2-3 few NA TRBV7-2 CASSFRGLPAADTQYF TGTGCCAGCAGCTTCCGAGGACTGCCCGCCGCAGATACGCAGTATTTT
TRBJ1-5 many NA TRBV28 CASSLEGQQPQHF TGTGCCAGCAGTTTGGAGGGTCAACAGCCCCAGCATTTT
TRBJ2-5 NA NA TRBV7-9 CASSLEDKTQYF TGTGCCAGCAGCTTAGAGGACAAGACCCAGTACTTC
TRBJ2-5 NA NA TRBV30 CAWTTWTQETQYF TGTGCCTGGACCACCTGGACCCAAGAGACCCAGTACTTC
TRBJ2-2 many TRBD2 TRBV4-2 CASSRLGGGTLNTGELFF TGTGCCAGCAGCCGCCTTGGGGGGGGGACCCTAAACACCGGGGAGCTGTTTTTT
TRBJ2-2 few NA TRBV7-9 CASRLLATGELFF TGTGCCAGTAGATTACTCGCGACCGGGGAGCTGTTTTTT
TRBJ1-2 NA NA TRBV20-1 CSARVPGGPLYGYTF TGCAGTGCTAGAGTCCCGGGGGGGCCACTTTATGGCTACACCTTC
TRBJ2-6 few NA TRBV7-9 CANPPGLGANVLTF TGTGCCAACCCTCCAGGGTTGGGGGCCAACGTCCTGACTTTC
TRBJ2-5 few NA TRBV12-5 CASGLQGDGKETQYF TGTGCTAGTGGGTTGCAGGGAGATGGGAAAGAGACCCAGTACTTC
TRBJ2-3 many NA TRBV6-5 CASRGTGSGSTDTQYF TGTGCCAGCAGGGGGACGGGTAGCGGCTCCACAGATACGCAGTATTTT
TRBJ1-6 few NA TRBV15 CATSRGGPRGTVSAPLHF TGTGCCACCAGCAGAGGGGGACCCAGGGGTACGGTGTCTGCACCCCTCCACTTT
TRBJ1-2 few NA TRBV4-1 CASSQRGGAGQKGYTF TGCGCCAGCAGCCAAAGGGGCGGCGCAGGCCAAAAAGGCTACACCTTC
TRBJ2-4 few NA TRBV5-1 CASSLGEAKNIQYF TGCGCCAGCAGCTTGGGGGAAGCCAAAAACATTCAGTACTTC
TRBJ1-2 many TRBD1 TRBV28 CASSSGQGRDYGYTF TGTGCCAGCAGTTCCGGACAGGGGCGCGACTATGGCTACACCTTC
TRBJ1-3 many NA TRBV7-9 CASTPDYSGNTIYF TGTGCCAGCACCCCCGACTACTCTGGAAACACCATATATTTT
TRBJ2-3 NA TRBD1 TRBV12-3/TRBV12-4 CASSSGQGSRRTDTQYF TGTGCCAGCAGTTCAGGACAGGGGTCGCGACGGACAGATACGCAGTATTTT
TRBJ2-5 many NA TRBV4-1 CASSQNTGFSGKTQYF TGCGCCAGCAGCCAAAACACAGGGTTTAGCGGCAAGACCCAGTACTTC
TRBJ1-5 many NA TRBV20-1 CSALTGSNQPQHF TGCAGTGCTCTTACGGGAAGCAATCAGCCCCAGCATTTT
TRBJ2-7 few NA TRBV7-2 CASSLDPGTYEQYF TGTGCCAGCAGCTTAGACCCCGGGACCTACGAGCAGTACTTC
TRBJ2-1 NA TRBD1 TRBV7-2 CASSSRQGSSYNEQFF TGTGCCAGCAGTTCCCGACAGGGAAGCTCCTACAATGAGCAGTTCTTC
TRBJ2-3 many NA TRBV5-1 CASSLGATDTDTQYF TGCGCCAGCAGCTTGGGGGCGACAGACACAGATACGCAGTATTTT
TRBJ1-1 many TRBD1 TRBV20-1 CSAKQGNMDTEAFF TGCAGTGCTAAACAGGGGAATATGGACACTGAAGCTTTCTTT
TRBJ2-6 NA NA TRBV7-2 CASSLGHFSGANVLTF TGTGCCAGCAGCTTAGGACATTTCTCTGGGGCCAACGTCCTGACTTTC
TRBJ2-3 many NA TRBV12-3/TRBV12-4 CASSPRGASDTQYF TGTGCCAGCAGCCCTAGGGGGGCAAGTGATACGCAGTATTTT
TRBJ2-2 many NA TRBV6-1 CASSQARGTGELFF TGTGCCAGCAGTCAGGCCAGGGGAACCGGGGAGCTGTTTTTT
TRBJ2-5 NA TRBD2 TRBV5-8 CASSSGTKIETQYF TGTGCCAGCAGCTCTGGGACTAAAATAGAGACCCAGTACTTC
TRBJ1-2 many NA TRBV7-9 CASSFPNYGYTF TGTGCCAGCAGCTTCCCAAACTATGGCTACACCTTC
TRBJ1-6 many NA TRBV2 CASSYAGGDSPLHF TGTGCCAGCAGCTACGCGGGGGGAGATTCACCCCTCCACTTT
TRBJ2-1 few TRBD2 TRBV7-3 CASSSLSGGGNEQFF TGTGCCAGCAGCTCGTTAAGCGGGGGGGGCAATGAGCAGTTCTTC